What follows are 12 T cell receptor beta chains derived from one specimen sequenced in a study of regulatory T cells in long-lasting Graves disease. Arm-PCR of CDR3 regions and iRepertoire HTBI primers were used to build TCR beta libraries. TCRdb processed the multiplex PCR reads anew with MiXCR; each CDR3 protein has one entry. Of about 470,000 distinct CDR3 sequences listed, roughly 21% are singletons. Regarding time point: persistent/refractory GD, antithyroid drugs over 5 years with positive TRAb. Preparation of the TCR library used RNA extracted from PBMCs. Here the sequenced sample was peripheral blood mononuclear cells (PBMCs), taken when the disease was refractory, from a patient treated with antithyroid drugs. All receptors come from a female donor with Graves disease.

This clonotype appeared many times. The rearrangement uses TRBV12-3 or TRBV12-4 and TRBJ2-7; D is uncertain. The CDR3 has 11 amino acids. The V gene lost 6 bases and the J gene lost 3 bases, with 6 bases spanning the gap. CDR3 loop: CASRERYEQYF. The CDR3 coding sequence is TGTGCCAGCAGGGAGCGCTACGAGCAGTACTTC.

This clonotype has more than one count but fewer than ten. The chain joins TRBV12-3 or TRBV12-4 to TRBJ2-2; D perhaps matches TRBD1 (6 bases). The ends were cut back, 8 bases at V and 1 base at J, with 17 bases in the middle. This CDR3 region has 16 residues. The CDR3 sequence: CASSPVGAGNTGELFF. The CDR3 region has the DNA TGTGCCAGCTCACCAGTGGGGGCCGGGAACACCGGGGAGCTGTTTTTT.

This clonotype was seen ten or more times. The gene calls are TRBV2 and TRBJ1-2; the match to TRBD1 covers 7 bases. This CDR3 region has 14 residues. Germline V lookup: CDR1 SNHLY, CDR2 FYNNEI. V dropped 10 bases and J dropped 3; count of bases not matched to a gene: 11. DNA of the CDR3: TGTGCCACCCTAAAGACTGGACAGGACTATGGCTACACCTTC. Translating it yields CATLKTGQDYGYTF.

The V and J genes are TRBV27 and TRBJ1-6; no definite D call. V was pared by 4 bases and J by 1 base, with 5 bases between. Germline CDR1 is MNHEY and CDR2 is SMNVEV (reference sequence). The CDR3 contains 14 residues. The CDR3 sequence: CASSWGSYNSPLHF. The CDR3 bases are TGTGCCAGCAGTTGGGGTTCCTATAATTCACCCCTCCACTTT.

About this clonotype: The germline gene is not matched at one end of the junction; a read error may be the cause. This chain uses TRBV5-1 with TRBJ1-1, with D tentatively TRBD1 (6 bases). The germline V gene encodes CDR1 SGHRS and CDR2 YFSETQ. The CDR3 contains 15 residues. The CDR3 reads CASSLSRGVNTGAFF. CDR3 DNA sequence: TGCGCCAGCAGCTTGTCAAGGGGGGTGAACACTGGAGCTTTCTTT. Full variable domain (missing parts from reference TRBV5-1 and TRBJ1-1): KAGVTQTPRYLIKTRGQQVTLSCSPISGHRSVSWYQQTPGQGLQFLFEYFSETQRNKGNFPGRFSGRQFSNSRSEMNVSTLELGDSALYLCASSLSRGVNTGAFFGQGTRLTVV.

This chain connects TRBV3-1 to TRBJ2-7; 9 bases are shared with TRBD2. The V gene's germline CDR1 is LGHDT and CDR2 YNNKEL (reference sequence). V trimming: 7 bases; J trimming: 3 bases; junction bases outside the gene matches: 10. This CDR3 spans 15 amino acids. This CDR3 is CASTPSGGRFYEQYF. CDR3 in DNA: TGTGCCAGCACCCCAAGCGGGGGGAGATTCTACGAGCAGTACTTC.

This clonotype was seen at least ten times. This chain uses TRBV28 with TRBJ2-7; 9 positions agree with TRBD1. CDR1 MDHEN and CDR2 SYDVKM come from the germline V gene. There are 14 residues in the CDR3. Trimming took 6 bases from V and 0 from J; bases not matched to a gene: 3. As DNA, the CDR3 is TGTGCCAGCAGCACGACAGGGGGCTCCTACGAGCAGTACTTC. Its translation: CASSTTGGSYEQYF.

The V call is TRBV28, the J call TRBJ2-1, with TRBD2 matching 14 bases. CDR1 and CDR2 from the germline V gene are MDHEN and SYDVKM. V gave up 3 bases and J gave up 0 bases; unmatched junction bases: 7. There are 19 residues in the CDR3. In DNA, the CDR3 is TGTGCCAGCAGTTTGGGACTAGCGGGGGCCCGGAGCTCCTACAATGAGCAGTTCTTC. It yields the protein CASSLGLAGARSSYNEQFF.

The chain's CDR3 is CASADRETQYF. CDR3 DNA: TGTGCCAGCGCCGACAGGGAGACCCAGTACTTC. The V gene is TRBV19, the J gene TRBJ2-5; a weak D match, TRBD1 (6 bases). Trimming took off 9 bases at V and 5 bases at J, with 10 bases between the two ends. The CDR3 totals 11 residues. Per germline, CDR1 LNHDA and CDR2 SQIVND (reference sequence).

The genes are TRBV7-2 and TRBJ2-7; 8 bases fit TRBD1. The germline CDR1 and CDR2 sequences are SGHTA and FQGNSA. Losses at the gene ends were 0 bases for V and 3 bases for J; bases not matched to a gene: 4. This CDR3 has 15 amino acids. CDR3 coding DNA: TGTGCCAGCAGCTTAGCGGGACAGGACAACTACGAGCAGTACTTC. Amino acids: CASSLAGQDNYEQYF.

V and J are TRBV20-1 and TRBJ1-5, with unresolved D. CDR1 is DFQATT and CDR2 is SNEGSKA in the germline V gene (reference sequence). Trimming cost V 3 bases and J 7 bases, with 13 bases left between them. This CDR3 has 13 amino acids. The CDR3 DNA sequence: TGCAGTGCTAGGTCGGGCCCAGGACAGCCCCAGCATTTT. Residues: CSARSGPGQPQHF.

The table lists this clonotype with many counts. This sequence joins TRBV3-1 and TRBJ1-1; D unclear. V lost 6 bases, J lost 1 base, and 9 bases lay in between. The CDR3 sequence is 13 residues long. CDR1 is LGHDT and CDR2 is YNNKEL in the germline V gene (reference sequence). Here the CDR3 reads CASREDGNTEAFF. DNA for the CDR3: TGTGCCAGCAGAGAGGACGGGAACACTGAAGCTTTCTTT. Variable domain in full (rest from reference TRBV3-1 and TRBJ1-1): DTAVSQTPKYLVTQMGNDKSIKCEQNLGHDTMYWYKQDSKKFLKIMFSYNNKELIINETVPNRFSPKSPDKAHLNLHINSLELGDSAVYFCASREDGNTEAFFGQGTRLTVV.